The rows below give T cell receptor beta chains drawn from one sample of a study of control samples from healthy donors and cancer patients. TCRdb's copy holds only in-frame clones and misses some; the assay was immunoSEQ multiplex PCR. The sample includes about 110,000 clones, 90% to 95% of them seen just once. What was sequenced was blood. The receptor source for this set is a woman in her late teens or twenties in good health. CDR3s include the opening cysteine and the closing phenylalanine or tryptophan. A D gene is named only where the DNA matches it firmly. Size is stated for part of the rows, as once, few or many counts, or as a class when the clone is expanded.

CDR3aa: CASSGPRGFGGYTF
CDR3nt: TGCGCCAGCAGCGGCCCCAGGGGATTCGGTGGCTACACCTTC
d_gene: NA
v_gene: TRBV4-3
j_gene: TRBJ1-2
abundance: NA

CDR3aa: CATSSGQVNTGELFF
CDR3nt: TGTGCCACCTCTAGCGGACAGGTGAACACCGGGGAGCTGTTTTTT
d_gene: NA
v_gene: TRBV24-1
j_gene: TRBJ2-2
abundance: NA

CDR3aa: CSVEGGKLTDTQYF
CDR3nt: TGCAGCGTTGAAGGTGGGAAACTCACAGATACGCAGTATTTT
d_gene: NA
v_gene: TRBV29-1
j_gene: TRBJ2-3
abundance: NA

CDR3aa: CSVEDTVLGTEAFF
CDR3nt: TGCAGCGTTGAAGACACAGTGTTGGGCACTGAAGCTTTCTTT
d_gene: NA
v_gene: TRBV29-1
j_gene: TRBJ1-1
abundance: NA

CDR3aa: CASSPLSGQGYGYTF
CDR3nt: TGCGCCAGCAGCCCCTTGTCGGGACAGGGATATGGCTACACCTTC
d_gene: TRBD1
v_gene: TRBV5-4
j_gene: TRBJ1-2
abundance: NA

CDR3aa: CASTSAGALRKGYTF
CDR3nt: TGTGCCAGTACCTCCGCAGGGGCCTTACGGAAGGGCTACACCTTC
d_gene: NA
v_gene: TRBV6-5
j_gene: TRBJ1-2
abundance: NA

CDR3aa: CATSYRSSYEQYF
CDR3nt: TGTGCCACCAGCTACCGGAGCTCCTACGAGCAGTACTTC
d_gene: NA
v_gene: TRBV15
j_gene: TRBJ2-7
abundance: NA

CDR3aa: CARERGRGQPQHF
CDR3nt: TGTGCCCGTGAAAGGGGGCGGGGGCAGCCCCAGCATTTT
d_gene: TRBD1
v_gene: TRBV11-3
j_gene: TRBJ1-5
abundance: NA

CDR3aa: CASSFTYSIGTSGRAKNIQYF
CDR3nt: TGTGCCAGCAGTTTTACGTACTCCATCGGGACTAGCGGGAGAGCCAAAAACATTCAGTACTTC
d_gene: TRBD2
v_gene: TRBV28
j_gene: TRBJ2-4
abundance: once

CDR3aa: CSVTILGNEQFF
CDR3nt: TGCAGCGTCACAATCTTGGGGAATGAGCAGTTCTTC
d_gene: NA
v_gene: TRBV29-1
j_gene: TRBJ2-1
abundance: NA

CDR3aa: CASAGLADYNEQFF
CDR3nt: TGTGCCAGTGCTGGACTAGCGGACTACAATGAGCAGTTCTTC
d_gene: TRBD2
v_gene: TRBV19
j_gene: TRBJ2-1
abundance: medium-sized

CDR3aa: CASSSPQGGSSTDTQYF
CDR3nt: TGTGCCAGCAGTTCCCCCCAGGGCGGGTCTAGCACAGATACGCAGTATTTT
d_gene: NA
v_gene: TRBV28
j_gene: TRBJ2-3
abundance: NA

CDR3aa: CASSPTETRGLAFF
CDR3nt: TGTGCCAGCAGCCCAACAGAGACTCGTGGGTTAGCTTTCTTT
d_gene: NA
v_gene: TRBV7-9
j_gene: TRBJ1-1
abundance: NA

CDR3aa: CASSLSGGYTF
CDR3nt: TGTGCCAGCAGTTTAAGTGGCGGCTACACCTTC
d_gene: NA
v_gene: TRBV28
j_gene: TRBJ1-2
abundance: NA

CDR3aa: CASSPDQISSDEQYF
CDR3nt: TGTGCCAGCTCACCGGATCAAATCTCTAGTGACGAGCAGTACTTC
d_gene: NA
v_gene: TRBV18
j_gene: TRBJ2-7
abundance: NA

CDR3aa: CASSLDRVGYNEQFF
CDR3nt: TGTGCCAGCAGCTTGGACCGGGTCGGGTACAATGAGCAGTTCTTC
d_gene: NA
v_gene: TRBV5-6
j_gene: TRBJ2-1
abundance: NA

CDR3aa: CASSLLPQAGNTEAFF
CDR3nt: TGTGCCAGCAGCCTACTCCCCCAGGCCGGGAACACTGAAGCTTTCTTT
d_gene: NA
v_gene: TRBV28
j_gene: TRBJ1-1
abundance: NA

CDR3aa: CAIAREGGNTEAFF
CDR3nt: TGTGCCATCGCAAGGGAGGGGGGAAACACTGAAGCTTTCTTT
d_gene: NA
v_gene: TRBV6-5
j_gene: TRBJ1-1
abundance: NA

CDR3aa: CASSVWPDSYNSPLHF
CDR3nt: TGTGCCAGCAGCGTATGGCCCGACTCCTATAATTCACCCCTCCACTTT
d_gene: NA
v_gene: TRBV9
j_gene: TRBJ1-6
abundance: few

CDR3aa: CASSSMGALPFF
CDR3nt: TGTGCCAGCAGTTCTATGGGGGCTCTACCTTTCTTC
d_gene: NA
v_gene: TRBV5-6
j_gene: TRBJ1-2
abundance: NA

CDR3aa: CASSPGQGVYSPLHF
CDR3nt: TGTGCCAGCAGCCCGGGACAGGGGGTTTACTCACCCCTCCACTTT
d_gene: TRBD1
v_gene: TRBV7-9
j_gene: TRBJ1-6
abundance: NA

CDR3aa: CASSTGGQIPYEQYF
CDR3nt: TGTGCCAGTAGTACTGGGGGACAGATCCCCTACGAGCAGTACTTC
d_gene: TRBD1
v_gene: TRBV19
j_gene: TRBJ2-7
abundance: once

CDR3aa: CATSWAGGNEQFF
CDR3nt: TGTGCCACCAGTTGGGCAGGGGGCAATGAGCAGTTCTTC
d_gene: TRBD1
v_gene: TRBV24-1
j_gene: TRBJ2-1
abundance: NA

CDR3aa: CASSLSLYNNSPLHF
CDR3nt: TGTGCCAGCAGTTTATCGCTCTATAATAATTCACCCCTCCACTTT
d_gene: NA
v_gene: TRBV28
j_gene: TRBJ1-6
abundance: NA

CDR3aa: CASSFGSDATNEKLFF
CDR3nt: TGTGCCAGCAGCTTCGGGTCCGATGCTACTAATGAAAAACTGTTTTTT
d_gene: NA
v_gene: TRBV5-6
j_gene: TRBJ1-4
abundance: NA

CDR3aa: CAISRFPGQINSPLHF
CDR3nt: TGTGCCATCAGTCGATTTCCGGGACAAATTAATTCACCCCTCCACTTT
d_gene: NA
v_gene: TRBV10-3
j_gene: TRBJ1-6
abundance: NA

CDR3aa: CASSQGGQGAALGYTF
CDR3nt: TGCGCCAGCAGCCAAGGTGGACAGGGGGCGGCCCTTGGCTACACCTTC
d_gene: TRBD1
v_gene: TRBV4-3
j_gene: TRBJ1-2
abundance: NA

CDR3aa: CASSLLGNTEAFF
CDR3nt: TGCGCCAGCAGCTTGTTGGGGAACACTGAAGCTTTCTTT
d_gene: NA
v_gene: TRBV5-1
j_gene: TRBJ1-1
abundance: NA

CDR3aa: CASSPPTGSSGANVLTF
CDR3nt: TGTGCCAGCTCACCACCAACAGGGAGCTCTGGGGCCAACGTCCTGACTTTC
d_gene: NA
v_gene: TRBV18
j_gene: TRBJ2-6
abundance: NA

CDR3aa: CASSVRSGVPDSGELFF
CDR3nt: TGTGCCAGCAGCGTGCGGTCAGGGGTCCCGGATTCCGGGGAGCTGTTTTTT
d_gene: NA
v_gene: TRBV9
j_gene: TRBJ2-2
abundance: NA

CDR3aa: CAWSPYGEQYF
CDR3nt: TGTGCCTGGAGTCCATACGGCGAGCAGTACTTC
d_gene: NA
v_gene: TRBV30
j_gene: TRBJ2-7
abundance: NA

CDR3aa: CASSVVREGRVEQFF
CDR3nt: TGTGCCAGCAGCGTAGTACGGGAGGGCCGGGTTGAGCAGTTCTTC
d_gene: TRBD2
v_gene: TRBV9
j_gene: TRBJ2-1
abundance: NA

CDR3aa: CAWTDRGSNQPQHF
CDR3nt: TGTGCCTGGACCGACAGGGGTAGCAATCAGCCCCAGCATTTT
d_gene: TRBD1
v_gene: TRBV30
j_gene: TRBJ1-5
abundance: NA

CDR3aa: CSARDRAKLFF
CDR3nt: TGCAGTGCTAGGGACCGAGCGAAGCTGTTTTTT
d_gene: NA
v_gene: TRBV20-1
j_gene: TRBJ2-2
abundance: few

CDR3aa: CASSPRVDYEQYF
CDR3nt: TGCGCCAGCAGCCCCCGAGTAGACTACGAGCAGTACTTC
d_gene: NA
v_gene: TRBV4-3
j_gene: TRBJ2-7
abundance: NA

CDR3aa: CASSTQTGGDYGYTF
CDR3nt: TGTGCCAGTAGTACCCAAACAGGGGGCGACTATGGCTACACCTTC
d_gene: TRBD1
v_gene: TRBV19
j_gene: TRBJ1-2
abundance: NA

CDR3aa: CASNPTGSGNTIYF
CDR3nt: TGTGCCAGTAACCCGACAGGGTCCGGAAACACCATATATTTT
d_gene: TRBD1
v_gene: TRBV19
j_gene: TRBJ1-3
abundance: NA

CDR3aa: CSASVRENYGYTF
CDR3nt: TGCAGTGCTAGTGTACGGGAGAACTATGGCTACACCTTC
d_gene: NA
v_gene: TRBV20-1
j_gene: TRBJ1-2
abundance: NA

CDR3aa: CASSLGTGGFLNYGYTF
CDR3nt: TGTGCCAGCAGCCTAGGGACCGGGGGCTTTCTCAACTATGGCTACACCTTC
d_gene: NA
v_gene: TRBV14
j_gene: TRBJ1-2
abundance: NA

CDR3aa: CASSLGVRAPTLNTEAFF
CDR3nt: TGTGCCAGCAGCTTAGGCGTCAGGGCTCCTACCTTGAACACTGAAGCTTTCTTT
d_gene: NA
v_gene: TRBV7-6
j_gene: TRBJ1-1
abundance: NA

CDR3aa: CASSPGTANYGYTF
CDR3nt: TGTGCCAGTAGTCCGGGGACGGCTAACTATGGCTACACCTTC
d_gene: NA
v_gene: TRBV19
j_gene: TRBJ1-2
abundance: NA

CDR3aa: CASSLAVGYGYGYTF
CDR3nt: TGTGCCAGCAGCTTAGCCGTGGGGTATGGCTATGGCTACACCTTC
d_gene: NA
v_gene: TRBV7-2
j_gene: TRBJ1-2
abundance: NA

CDR3aa: CASSAPDRGSTEAFF
CDR3nt: TGTGCCAGCAGCGCACCGGACAGGGGATCTACTGAAGCTTTCTTT
d_gene: TRBD1
v_gene: TRBV9
j_gene: TRBJ1-1
abundance: NA

CDR3aa: CASSWTKSTDTQYF
CDR3nt: TGTGCCAGCAGTTGGACCAAAAGCACAGATACGCAGTATTTT
d_gene: NA
v_gene: TRBV7-9
j_gene: TRBJ2-3
abundance: NA

CDR3aa: CATSDSLAGHEQYF
CDR3nt: TGTGCCACCAGTGATTCCCTAGCGGGCCACGAGCAGTACTTC
d_gene: TRBD2
v_gene: TRBV24-1
j_gene: TRBJ2-7
abundance: NA

CDR3aa: CASNVGGSGVNTEAFF
CDR3nt: TGTGCCAGCAACGTAGGGGGGTCAGGAGTGAACACTGAAGCTTTCTTT
d_gene: NA
v_gene: TRBV28
j_gene: TRBJ1-1
abundance: NA

CDR3aa: CASSLLRGVNEKLFF
CDR3nt: TGTGCCAGCAGTTTGCTTCGCGGAGTAAATGAAAAACTGTTTTTT
d_gene: NA
v_gene: TRBV28
j_gene: TRBJ1-4
abundance: NA

CDR3aa: CASSYSLRQSSYEQYF
CDR3nt: TGTGCCAGCAGTTACTCGCTCCGGCAGAGCTCCTACGAGCAGTACTTC
d_gene: NA
v_gene: TRBV6-5
j_gene: TRBJ2-7
abundance: few

CDR3aa: CASSQVPVNRGLREKLFF
CDR3nt: TGCGCCAGCAGCCAAGTCCCGGTTAACAGGGGCTTAAGGGAAAAACTGTTTTTT
d_gene: TRBD1
v_gene: TRBV4-1
j_gene: TRBJ1-4
abundance: NA

CDR3aa: CASSCVLWDQPTSTDTQYF
CDR3nt: TGTGCCAGCAGCTGCGTCCTATGGGACCAACCGACTAGCACAGATACGCAGTATTTT
d_gene: NA
v_gene: TRBV7-9
j_gene: TRBJ2-3
abundance: NA

CDR3aa: CSVEETGLSEAFF
CDR3nt: TGCAGCGTTGAGGAAACAGGGTTAAGTGAAGCTTTCTTT
d_gene: NA
v_gene: TRBV29-1
j_gene: TRBJ1-1
abundance: NA

CDR3aa: CATRWTLLGDYGYTF
CDR3nt: TGTGCCACCCGATGGACATTACTGGGGGACTATGGCTACACCTTC
d_gene: NA
v_gene: TRBV6-5
j_gene: TRBJ1-2
abundance: NA

CDR3aa: CASSPPSGSGKFYEQYF
CDR3nt: TGTGCCAGCAGCCCTCCATCGGGGAGCGGGAAGTTCTACGAGCAGTACTTC
d_gene: TRBD2
v_gene: TRBV3-1/TRBV3-2
j_gene: TRBJ2-7
abundance: NA

CDR3aa: CASSPSTGARTYEQYF
CDR3nt: TGTGCCAGCAGCCCATCGACAGGGGCCCGAACCTACGAGCAGTACTTC
d_gene: TRBD1
v_gene: TRBV4-2
j_gene: TRBJ2-7
abundance: NA

CDR3aa: CATSHGRNTGELFF
CDR3nt: TGTGCCACCAGTCACGGGCGGAACACCGGGGAGCTGTTTTTT
d_gene: NA
v_gene: TRBV24-1
j_gene: TRBJ2-2
abundance: NA

CDR3aa: CASSPGTYSEQYF
CDR3nt: TGTGCCAGCAGTCCCGGGACATATAGCGAGCAGTACTTC
d_gene: NA
v_gene: TRBV12-3/TRBV12-4
j_gene: TRBJ2-7
abundance: once

CDR3aa: CASTPTGDGTEAFF
CDR3nt: TGTGCCAGCACACCGACAGGGGACGGCACTGAAGCTTTCTTT
d_gene: TRBD1
v_gene: TRBV18
j_gene: TRBJ1-1
abundance: NA

CDR3aa: CASSSWNTEAFF
CDR3nt: TGTGCCAGCAGTTCTTGGAACACTGAAGCTTTCTTT
d_gene: NA
v_gene: TRBV28
j_gene: TRBJ1-1
abundance: NA